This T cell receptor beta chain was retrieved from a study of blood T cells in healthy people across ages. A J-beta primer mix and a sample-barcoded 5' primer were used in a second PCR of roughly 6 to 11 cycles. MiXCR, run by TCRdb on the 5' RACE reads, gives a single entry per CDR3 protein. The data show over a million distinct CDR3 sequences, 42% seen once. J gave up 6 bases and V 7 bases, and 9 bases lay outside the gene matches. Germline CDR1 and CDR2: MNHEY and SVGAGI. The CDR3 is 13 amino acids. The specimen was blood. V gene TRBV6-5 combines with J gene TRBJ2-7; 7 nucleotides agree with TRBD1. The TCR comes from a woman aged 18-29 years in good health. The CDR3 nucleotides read TGTGCCAGCACCGGGACAGTTAATAGCGAGCAGTACTTC. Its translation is CASTGTVNSEQYF.